This T cell receptor beta chain was captured in a study of PD-1 blockade in classical Hodgkin lymphoma (TCRdb year 2020). Turning to the overall study: Nivolumab dosing was 3 mg/kg intravenously every 2 weeks, continuing until either disease progression or unacceptable toxicity. A peripheral blood immune signature of response to PD-1 blockade in classical Hodgkin lymphoma was defined using TCR beta sequencing and CyTOF.

Study-wide conclusions, independent of this receptor: By C4D1, a significant rise was seen in CD4+ TCR diversity but not in CD8+ TCR diversity (p=0.0027 vs p=0.16), and the rise was most apparent among complete responders (p=0.02). Diversity was lower in patients who began nivolumab less than 1 year after ASCT, so these patients were left out of later analyses to avoid confounding by immune reconstitution. Baseline TCR diversity was reported as lower in newly diagnosed patients than in healthy donors, and lower still in relapsed/refractory patients. Trial patients with a complete response had baseline diversity similar to that of newly diagnosed patients, while partial responders and progressors had significantly lower diversity. The study covered only a single clinical trial cohort, and the causes of the repertoire differences, possibly disease activity or prior therapy, were still not defined.

In the paper's terms, the time point label means: cycle 4 day 1 (C4D1), after more than five weeks of nivolumab. Relapse after autologous stem cell transplantation had occurred in all trial patients, and cohorts A, B and C were distinguished by prior brentuximab vedotin exposure. Using a Miltenyi CD8+ T cell isolation kit, CD8+ T cells were purified from thawed PBMCs through magnetic negative selection. A total of about 51 patients with relapsed/refractory classical Hodgkin lymphoma made up the trial cohort, and each patient's best overall response was complete response, partial response or progressive disease. Single-agent nivolumab was administered to trial patients in the multi-cohort phase II CheckMate 205 trial. Best overall response was determined by an independent review committee according to the 2007 International Working Group response criteria. PBMCs from the trial were collected at three points: immediately before nivolumab initiation (C1D1), and during therapy at cycle 2 day 1 and cycle 4 day 1. Peripheral blood was collected in 8 mL Vacutainer Cell Preparation Tubes, from which PBMCs were isolated by centrifugation and then cryopreserved. Purified CD4+ and CD8+ fractions were prepared only for cases with an additional available PBMC sample. Magnetically labelled cells were removed on LS columns in a quadroMACS separator, and the flow-through was collected as the purified fraction.

About this clone: This clone's antigen is unknown. No base-level quality is on record; no much larger clone is a single base apart.

Counted from cysteine to phenylalanine, this CDR3 has 14 amino acids. Only the CDR3 region is kept as DNA, spanning 42 bases read in frame from base 1. V and J are truncated by 4 bases and 5 bases respectively, leaving an intervening sequence of 14 bases. The germline V gene provides CDR1 LGHNA and CDR2 YSLEER. The Qiagen DNeasy kit was used to extract genomic DNA both from unsorted PBMCs and from the negatively selected CD4+ and CD8+ fractions. Using primers that anneal to V and J segments, immunoSEQ multiplex PCR amplified the TCR beta CDR3 regions. Amplification bias was minimized using a synthetic immune receptor repertoire, and residual bias was removed computationally after sequencing. As for the original processing: Custom Python scripts were used to quantify repertoire diversity as the Shannon entropy index. The unsorted, CD4+ and CD8+ repertoires were each analyzed separately, with the exception of combined analyses, where CD4+ and CD8+ sequences were merged in silico. A clone was considered expanded if an increase in frequency of at least 2-fold after treatment relative to C1D1 was found, and a pseudocount of 0.5 was applied to clones undetected at baseline. Singleton clones were defined as clones with 0 or 1 copy at C1D1, and non-singleton clones were defined as clones with 2 or more copies. By matching protein sequences in sorted samples from the same patient, clones expanded in unsorted samples were annotated as CD4+, CD8+ or unknown. Wilcoxon tests on paired samples were used to test changes in diversity from C1D1 to C4D1. Held by TCRdb, this immuneACCESS table contains in-frame sequences only and omits some clones. Under half of the omission traces to an unresolved V gene where checked; the cause of the rest is unknown. V, J and clone size derive from that table, while D and trimming were established from the DNA sequence. This sample comprises 6,000 to 8,000 clones, approximately 80% of them detected only once. The ten largest clones add up to around 32% of the sample.

The clonotype comes from a human donor with classical Hodgkin lymphoma. This sequence uses TRBV4-3 and TRBJ1-2, with a weak D call of TRBD1 (6 bases match). The input for sequencing was CD8+ T cells from blood, taken before the fourth cycle of nivolumab. The DNA is as follows: TGCGCCAGCAGCCGGGATAGGGGGGATTATGGCTACACCTTC. The encoded protein is CASSRDRGDYGYTF.